This paragraph covers one TCR beta chain sequence. Its specificity is unknown. Trimming left V 4 bases short and J 4 bases short, with 20 bases between. The CDR3 is 16 amino acids. Germline loops: CDR1 MNHEY, CDR2 SMNVEV (reference sequence). Primers for the PCR totalled 60 Vbeta and 13 Jbeta. Sequenced by immunoSEQ multiplex PCR; TCRdb stores in-frame clones only, minus some. The table lists some 130,000 clones, about 74% of them singletons. These data belong to a study of cytomegalovirus exposure and HLA in healthy donors. General observations from the study: In all likelihood, a cluster of highly shared sequence variants was a sequencing artifact.

The material sequenced was PBMCs. This TCR derives from a man aged 30 to 45 in good health and CMV-seronegative. The chain combines TRBV27 with TRBJ2-7; maybe TRBD1 (5 bases). The CDR3 region is CASSSLPVGALYEQYF. In DNA, the CDR3 is TGTGCCAGCAGTTCCCTCCCGGTAGGGGCCCTTTACGAGCAGTACTTC.